Listed below are T cell receptor beta chains from one sample, sequenced in a study of T cell responses to AZD1222 COVID-19 vaccine. The method was immunoSEQ multiplex PCR; TCRdb's version includes in-frame clones alone and lacks a portion of them. The sample yields about 180,000 clones, 88% seen once. The specimen was peripheral blood, collected 28 days after the second AZD1222 dose. The receptors derive from an adult who received the AZD1222 COVID-19 vaccine. The CDR3 runs from the conserved cysteine through the conserved F or W.

j_call v_call cdr3_aa
TRBJ2-7 TRBV5-1 CASSLDGLGAYEQYF
TRBJ2-7 TRBV28 CASTLPSPGQGSYEQYF
TRBJ1-1 TRBV4-3 CASSQDRSGNTEAFF
TRBJ1-5 TRBV5-1 CASSINPRDRTQGPQHF
TRBJ2-5 TRBV4-2 CASSQGTGGETQYF
TRBJ2-7 TRBV4-1 CASSQVSGAYEQYF
TRBJ2-3 TRBV6-5 CASSYRSSDTQYF
TRBJ1-4 TRBV6-5 CASEGRVWGEKLFF
TRBJ1-4 TRBV18 CASSRDGATNEKLFF
TRBJ1-3 TRBV7-9 CASSLPTLRVSGNTIYF
TRBJ2-3 TRBV19 CASSIVHSTDTQYF
TRBJ2-7 TRBV5-1 CASSPGQGATYEQYF
TRBJ1-2 TRBV5-4 CASSQVVNYGYTF
TRBJ1-5 TRBV9 CASSAPWTESNQPQHF
TRBJ1-1 TRBV15 CATSAGQGGRTTEAFF
TRBJ2-7 TRBV9 CASSVTDRPYEQYF
TRBJ2-1 TRBV30 CAWSVLSTYNEQFF
TRBJ2-3 TRBV12-3/TRBV12-4 CASSLRETDTQYF
TRBJ1-2 TRBV9 CASSAETGRFYGYTF
TRBJ2-3 TRBV9 CASSVAPWRSTDTQYF
TRBJ2-7 TRBV27 CASSPPDRVSYEQYF
TRBJ1-5 TRBV19 CASRGPNHSNQPQHF
TRBJ2-2 TRBV12-3/TRBV12-4 CASSSRETGELFF
TRBJ2-7 TRBV2 CASHRTGYRNEQYF
TRBJ1-6 TRBV5-3 CARSLGSANYNSPLHF
TRBJ1-2 TRBV4-2 CASSQGSGNYGYTF
TRBJ2-3 TRBV19 CASNPPGARTDTQYF
TRBJ1-1 TRBV7-6 CASSKTQGESTEAFF
TRBJ2-2 TRBV19 CASSTGPDTGELFF
TRBJ1-1 TRBV10-3 CAIGGGGLTEAFF
TRBJ1-1 TRBV29-1 CSVRQSEAFF
TRBJ1-2 TRBV27 CASSRTGGDYGYTF
TRBJ1-3 TRBV2 CASSELTAGNTIYF
TRBJ2-2 TRBV7-2 CASSPSGTRNTGELFF
TRBJ2-1 TRBV6-5 CASSDSSSYNEQFF
TRBJ2-7 TRBV9 CASSGDFYEQYF
TRBJ1-1 TRBV9 CASSVIMGEAFF
TRBJ2-2 TRBV19 CASSIRADTGELFF
TRBJ1-1 TRBV19 CASSIFHRDMNTEAFF
TRBJ1-1 TRBV6-5 CATPGAGPGTEAFF
TRBJ2-5 TRBV6-5 CASSFRDGRKTQYF
TRBJ1-1 TRBV3-1/TRBV3-2 CASSPRDILATEAFF
TRBJ1-2 TRBV7-6 CASSLITGTDYGYTF
TRBJ1-1 TRBV2 CASARDPVPTEAFF
TRBJ2-5 TRBV29-1 CSVEALRWGEETQYF
TRBJ2-7 TRBV7-9 CASSLRTGGGYEQYF
TRBJ2-7 TRBV10-3 CAISEMGESYEQYF
TRBJ2-3 TRBV7-2 CASSLEQAGGNTDTQYF
TRBJ2-3 TRBV24-1 CATGGGTEAYTQYF
TRBJ1-2 TRBV4-1 CASSQDPAAKPQVYGYTF
TRBJ2-1 TRBV5-4 CASSPSQGVSYNEQFF
TRBJ2-5 TRBV5-1 CASSLAGAQETQYF
TRBJ1-2 TRBV6-5 CASSYASGGGGYGYTF
TRBJ2-3 TRBV7-3 CASSQQGGFSDTQYF